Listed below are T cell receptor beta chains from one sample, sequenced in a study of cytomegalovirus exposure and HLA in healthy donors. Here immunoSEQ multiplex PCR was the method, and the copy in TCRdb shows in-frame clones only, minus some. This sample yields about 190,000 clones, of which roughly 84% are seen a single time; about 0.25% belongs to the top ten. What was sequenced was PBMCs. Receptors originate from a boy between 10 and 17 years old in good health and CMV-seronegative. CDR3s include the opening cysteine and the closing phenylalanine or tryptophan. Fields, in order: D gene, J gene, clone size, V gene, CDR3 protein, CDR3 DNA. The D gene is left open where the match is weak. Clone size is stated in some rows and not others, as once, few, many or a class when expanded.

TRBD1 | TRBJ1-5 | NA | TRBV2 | CASSGDRGSNQPQHF | TGTGCCAGCAGTGGGGACAGGGGAAGCAATCAGCCCCAGCATTTT
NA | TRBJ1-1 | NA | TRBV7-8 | CASSSVGRNTEAFF | TGTGCCAGCAGCTCGGTCGGGAGGAACACTGAAGCTTTCTTT
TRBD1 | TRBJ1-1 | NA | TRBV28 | CASSLLPGQEAFF | TGTGCCAGCAGTTTACTGCCGGGACAGGAAGCTTTCTTT
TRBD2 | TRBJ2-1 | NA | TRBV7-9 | CASSLAPLSGGRSYNEQFF | TGTGCCAGCAGCTTAGCGCCCCTTAGCGGGGGCAGGTCCTACAATGAGCAGTTCTTC
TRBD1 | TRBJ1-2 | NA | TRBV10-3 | CAIPRGQGAHGYTF | TGTGCCATCCCACGAGGGCAGGGGGCGCATGGCTACACCTTC
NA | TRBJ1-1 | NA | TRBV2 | CASSGTGGYTEAFF | TGTGCCAGCAGTGGGACGGGGGGTTACACTGAAGCTTTCTTT
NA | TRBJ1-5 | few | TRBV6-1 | CASRGFGGQPQHF | TGTGCCAGCAGGGGCTTCGGTGGACAGCCCCAGCATTTT
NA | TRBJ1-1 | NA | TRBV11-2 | CASSPQVTEAFF | TGTGCCAGCAGCCCACAGGTCACTGAAGCTTTCTTT
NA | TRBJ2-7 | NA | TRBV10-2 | CASSPRPGSYEQYF | TGCGCCAGCAGCCCCCGGCCAGGGTCCTACGAGCAGTACTTC
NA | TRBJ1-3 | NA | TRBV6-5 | CASSPDIPSGNTIYF | TGTGCCAGCAGTCCAGACATTCCCTCTGGAAACACCATATATTTT
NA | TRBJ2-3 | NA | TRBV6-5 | CASNAGDTQYF | TGTGCCAGCAATGCGGGAGATACGCAGTATTTT
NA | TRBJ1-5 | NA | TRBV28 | CASTSTTGQFGQPQHF | TGTGCCAGCACCTCAACTACAGGACAATTTGGTCAGCCCCAGCATTTT
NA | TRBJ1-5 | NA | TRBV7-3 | CASSLSSNQPQHF | TGTGCCAGCAGCTTGTCCTCCAATCAGCCCCAGCATTTT
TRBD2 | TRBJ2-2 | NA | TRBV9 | CASSVLAGKPGELFF | TGTGCCAGCAGCGTATTAGCGGGAAAACCCGGGGAGCTGTTTTTT
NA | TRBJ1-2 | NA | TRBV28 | CASSLVQGYYGYTF | TGTGCCAGCAGTTTAGTACAGGGATACTATGGCTACACCTTC
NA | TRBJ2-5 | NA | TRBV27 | CASSLTPLETQYF | TGTGCCAGCAGTTTAACACCCCTGGAGACCCAGTACTTC
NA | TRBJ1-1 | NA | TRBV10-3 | CAISEGTGNTEAFF | TGTGCCATCAGTGAGGGAACAGGGAACACTGAAGCTTTCTTT
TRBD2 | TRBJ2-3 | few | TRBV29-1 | CSAGLAGGPTDTQYF | TGCAGCGCAGGACTAGCGGGGGGGCCCACAGATACGCAGTATTTT
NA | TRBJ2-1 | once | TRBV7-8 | CASSYWGEQFF | TGTGCCAGCAGCTACTGGGGCGAGCAGTTCTTC
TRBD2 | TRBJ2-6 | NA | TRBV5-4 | CASSLGVAGGLSGANVLTF | TGTGCCAGCAGCTTGGGGGTAGCGGGAGGACTCTCTGGGGCCAACGTCCTGACTTTC
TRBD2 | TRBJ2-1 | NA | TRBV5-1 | CASSAGGGFGEQFF | TGCGCCAGCAGCGCGGGCGGGGGTTTTGGTGAGCAGTTCTTC
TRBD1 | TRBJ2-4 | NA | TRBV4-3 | CASSQERGQGAIIQYF | TGCGCCAGCAGCCAAGAAAGGGGACAGGGGGCAATCATTCAGTACTTC
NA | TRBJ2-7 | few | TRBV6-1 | CASREWEQYF | TGTGCCAGCCGGGAGTGGGAGCAGTACTTC
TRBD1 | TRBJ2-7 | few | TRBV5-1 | CASSLDGTASSYEQYF | TGCGCCAGCAGCTTGGACGGGACAGCGAGCTCCTACGAGCAGTACTTC
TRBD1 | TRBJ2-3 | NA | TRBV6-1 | CASSERDRGQGTQYF | TGTGCCAGCAGTGAACGGGACAGGGGGCAAGGTACGCAGTATTTT
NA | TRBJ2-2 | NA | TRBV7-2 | CASTQTGELFF | TGTGCCAGCACCCAAACCGGGGAGCTGTTTTTT
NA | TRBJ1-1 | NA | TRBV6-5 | CASSYLPRGRYTEAFF | TGTGCCAGCAGTTACCTCCCGCGGGGCAGGTACACTGAAGCTTTCTTT
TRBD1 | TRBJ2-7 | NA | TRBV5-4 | CASSSGQGRVNYEQYF | TGTGCCAGCAGTTCTGGACAGGGACGGGTGAACTACGAGCAGTACTTC
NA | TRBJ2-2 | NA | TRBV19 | CASIPVGANTGELFF | TGTGCCAGTATCCCCGTAGGGGCGAACACCGGGGAGCTGTTTTTT
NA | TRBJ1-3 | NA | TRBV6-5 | CASTPRGTSGNTIYF | TGTGCCAGCACCCCCCGCGGGACCTCTGGAAACACCATATATTTT
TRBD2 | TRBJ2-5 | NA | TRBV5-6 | CASSIGTSEVWFGETQYF | TGTGCCAGCAGCATTGGGACTAGCGAGGTTTGGTTCGGAGAGACCCAGTACTTC
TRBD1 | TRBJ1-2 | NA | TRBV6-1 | CASSELPLGQGSGYTF | TGTGCCAGCAGTGAGTTGCCATTGGGACAGGGAAGTGGCTACACCTTC
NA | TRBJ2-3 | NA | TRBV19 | CASSPWRGTDTQYF | TGTGCCAGTAGTCCGTGGAGGGGAACGGATACGCAGTATTTT
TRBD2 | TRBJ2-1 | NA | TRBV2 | CASRETSGIIGEQFF | TGTGCCAGCAGGGAAACTAGCGGGATAATAGGTGAGCAGTTCTTC
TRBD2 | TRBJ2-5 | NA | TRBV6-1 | CASSEGLAGGPRETQYF | TGTGCCAGCAGTGAAGGACTAGCGGGAGGGCCGAGGGAGACCCAGTACTTC
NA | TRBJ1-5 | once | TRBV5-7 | CASSLAGGQPQHF | TGTGCCAGCAGCTTGGCGGGAGGGCAGCCCCAGCATTTT
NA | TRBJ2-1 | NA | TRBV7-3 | CASSSTGGSYNEQFF | TGTGCCAGCAGCTCCACGGGTGGATCCTACAATGAGCAGTTCTTC
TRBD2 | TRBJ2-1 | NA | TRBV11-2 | CASSYSGGANEQFF | TGTGCCAGCAGCTATAGCGGGGGGGCTAATGAGCAGTTCTTC
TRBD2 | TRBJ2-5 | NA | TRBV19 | CASSPKTSGGQETQYF | TGTGCCAGTAGTCCAAAGACTAGCGGGGGGCAAGAGACCCAGTACTTC
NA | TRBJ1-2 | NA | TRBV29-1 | CSVTPRQANYGYTF | TGCAGCGTTACCCCCCGACAGGCAAACTATGGCTACACCTTC
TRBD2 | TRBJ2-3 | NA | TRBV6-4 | CASSERGATDTQYF | TGTGCCAGCAGTGAGCGGGGGGCCACAGATACGCAGTATTTT
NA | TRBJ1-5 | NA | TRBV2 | CASSQGRGADVNQPQHF | TGTGCCAGCAGTCAAGGAAGGGGCGCGGATGTGAATCAGCCCCAGCATTTT
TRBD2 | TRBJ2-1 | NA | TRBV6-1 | CASSAGTSGSRNEQFF | TGTGCCAGCAGTGCCGGGACTAGCGGGAGCAGGAATGAGCAGTTCTTC
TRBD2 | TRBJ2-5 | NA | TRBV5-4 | CASSRGGLAGEETQYF | TGTGCCAGCAGTCGGGGGGGACTAGCGGGAGAAGAGACCCAGTACTTC
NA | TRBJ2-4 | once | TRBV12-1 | CASSRGLAVAKNIQYF | TGTGCCAGCAGCAGGGGACTAGCGGTAGCCAAAAACATTCAGTACTTC
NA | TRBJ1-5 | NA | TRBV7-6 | CASSILFNQPQHF | TGTGCCAGCAGTATCTTGTTTAATCAGCCCCAGCATTTT
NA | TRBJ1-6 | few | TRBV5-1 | CASNPGISNSPLHF | TGCGCCAGCAACCCAGGGATCTCTAATTCACCCCTCCACTTT
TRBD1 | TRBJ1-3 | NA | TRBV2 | CASGGQGSGNTIYF | TGTGCCAGCGGGGGACAGGGAAGCGGAAACACCATATATTTT
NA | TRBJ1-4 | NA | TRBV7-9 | CASSPSFSTNEKLFF | TGTGCCAGCAGCCCTAGTTTTTCGACTAATGAAAAACTGTTTTTT
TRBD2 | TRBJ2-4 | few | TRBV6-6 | CASCLGGGTKNIQYF | TGTGCCAGCTGCCTCGGGGGGGGGACCAAAAACATTCAGTACTTC